This T cell receptor beta chain was found in a study of cytomegalovirus exposure and HLA in healthy donors. Regarding the study as a whole: Among immune exposure information, only CMV serostatus was available. Some 150 TCR beta chains were listed as cytomegalovirus-associated. TRBV6-2, TRBV6-3 and some other V segments were unresolvable in 87-base-pair reads.

Vbeta (60) and Jbeta (13) primers were used in the PCR. Sequenced by immunoSEQ multiplex PCR; TCRdb stores in-frame clones only, minus some. The data contain approximately 89,000 clones, roughly 86% of them singletons. This donor lacks a recorded CMV serostatus. Worth noting for this clone: As yet, its antigen is unknown.

From germline, CDR1 is SGHVS and CDR2 FNYEAQ. CDR3 length: 15 residues. V was cut by 1 base and J by 6 bases, with 16 bases left in between. The TCR comes from a human donor in good health. This chain uses TRBV7-6 with TRBJ2-7; possibly TRBD1 for D (6 bases). The sample taken for sequencing was PBMCs. The CDR3 DNA reads TGTGCCAGCAGCTTAGATCCTGGGGACAACAGCGAGCAGTACTTC. As protein: CASSLDPGDNSEQYF. The entire variable domain, with the rest obtained from reference TRBV7-6 and TRBJ2-7, is as follows: GAGVSQSPRYKVTKRGQDVALRCDPISGHVSLYWYRQALGQGPEFLTYFNYEAQQDKSGLPNDRFSAERPEGSISTLTIQRTEQRDSAMYRCASSLDPGDNSEQYFGPGTRLTVT.